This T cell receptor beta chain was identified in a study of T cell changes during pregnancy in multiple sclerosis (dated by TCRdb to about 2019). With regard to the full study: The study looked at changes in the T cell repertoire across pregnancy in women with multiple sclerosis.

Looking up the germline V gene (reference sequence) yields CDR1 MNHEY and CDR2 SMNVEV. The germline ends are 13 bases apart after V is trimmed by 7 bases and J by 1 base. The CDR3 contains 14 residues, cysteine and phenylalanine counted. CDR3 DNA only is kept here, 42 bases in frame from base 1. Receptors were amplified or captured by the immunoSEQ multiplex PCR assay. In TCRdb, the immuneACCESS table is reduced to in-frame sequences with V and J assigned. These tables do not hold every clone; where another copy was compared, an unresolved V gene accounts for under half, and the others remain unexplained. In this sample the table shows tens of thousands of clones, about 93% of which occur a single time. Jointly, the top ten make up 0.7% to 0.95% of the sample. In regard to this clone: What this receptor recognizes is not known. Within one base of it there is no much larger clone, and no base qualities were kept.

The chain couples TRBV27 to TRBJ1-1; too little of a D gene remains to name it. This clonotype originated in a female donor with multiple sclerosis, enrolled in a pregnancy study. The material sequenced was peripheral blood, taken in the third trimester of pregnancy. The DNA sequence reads TGTGCCAGCACGGGGTTTGGGCGGAACACTGAAGCTTTCTTT. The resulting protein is CASTGFGRNTEAFF.